The source of this T cell receptor beta chain is a study of molecular identifiers for immune sequencing clone quantification. Germline V gene lookup returns CDR1 LNHDA and CDR2 SQIVND (reference sequence). The CDR3 totals 13 residues. With 3 bases removed from V and 8 bases from J, the gap between germline ends came to 11 bases. Study-wide findings and caveats: Clonotypes topping 20 RNA copies carried over 99% of effector molecules but under 1% of naive ones. For highly expanded clones, sizes could be underestimated when identical TCR molecules share a barcode.

TCRdb passed the PCR reads through MiXCR, listing each CDR3 protein once. This sample has about 640,000 distinct CDR3 sequences; about 20% occur once, and the top ten carry 0.7% to 1%. This clonotype was detected only a few times. What it recognizes is unknown. The rearrangement uses TRBV19 and TRBJ2-1; no firm D call. Sequences were obtained from naive CD8+ T cells from blood, with Jurkat cell RNA spiked in. Described subset: FACS-sorted CD8+CD4-CCR7+CD45RA+ naive T cells. This TCR came from a human donor in good health. Some libraries in this study had Jurkat cell RNA spiked in. Here the CDR3 reads CASSMKYADEQFF. The DNA for the CDR3 is TGTGCCAGTAGTATGAAGTACGCGGATGAGCAGTTCTTC.